The present T cell receptor beta chain was sequenced within a study of radiation and T cells in renal cell carcinoma. Looking at the study overall: Nephrectomy followed 15 Gy stereotactic body radiation by 4 weeks.

Time point denoted: blood 2 weeks post-SBRT. Treatment given: 15 Gy SBRT to primary tumor, nephrectomy 4 weeks later. The tumor was a clear cell renal cell carcinoma. The length of the CDR3 is 14 residues. Between the trimmed V and J ends, which lost 2 bases and 0 bases, there was a span of 7 bases. From germline, CDR1 is MNHNS and CDR2 SASEGT. Measured with immunoSEQ multiplex PCR; TCRdb has only the in-frame clones, and not every one. The table records roughly 120,000 clones, 81% of them present only once. Source: blood, taken from a patient whose treatment included radiotherapy and nephrectomy. The receptor's source is a woman aged 55-69 years with renal cell carcinoma. The gene calls are TRBV6-1 and TRBJ1-2; a weak D match, TRBD1 (5 bases). DNA of the CDR3: TGTGCCAGCAGTGAAACAGGAGCTAACTATGGCTACACCTTC. Translation gives CASSETGANYGYTF.